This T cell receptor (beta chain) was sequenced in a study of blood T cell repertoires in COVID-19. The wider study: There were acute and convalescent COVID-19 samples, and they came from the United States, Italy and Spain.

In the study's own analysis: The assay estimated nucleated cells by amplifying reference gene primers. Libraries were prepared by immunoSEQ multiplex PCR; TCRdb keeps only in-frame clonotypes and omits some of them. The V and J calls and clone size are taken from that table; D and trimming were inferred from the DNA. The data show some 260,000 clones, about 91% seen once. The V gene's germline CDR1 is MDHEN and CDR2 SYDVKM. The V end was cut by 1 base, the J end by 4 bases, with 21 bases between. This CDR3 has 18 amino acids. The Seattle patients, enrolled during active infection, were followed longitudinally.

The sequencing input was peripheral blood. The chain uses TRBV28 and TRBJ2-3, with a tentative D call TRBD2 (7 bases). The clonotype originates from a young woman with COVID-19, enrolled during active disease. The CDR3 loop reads CASSLYPGLGGGSDTQYF. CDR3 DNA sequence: TGTGCCAGCAGTTTATATCCCGGACTAGGGGGAGGATCAGATACGCAGTATTTT.